This T cell receptor (beta chain) derives from a study of blood T cells in healthy people across ages. Points from the study as a whole: Naive T cell percentage strongly correlated with TCR beta diversity. As age increased, TCR beta diversity per million T cells fell in a roughly linear fashion.

Then a second PCR, running roughly 6 to 12 cycles, was carried out with a sample-barcoded 5' primer and a J-beta primer mix. TCRdb fed the 5' RACE reads into MiXCR, producing one record per CDR3 protein. The profile covers about 1.1 million distinct CDR3 sequences, with more than 30% appearing a single time and about an eighth taken by the ten largest. The CDR3 sequence is 13 residues long. Trimming left V 3 bases short and J 1 base short, with 9 bases between. Germline loops: CDR1 DFQATT, CDR2 SNEGSKA (reference sequence). Aged about 6 to 90, donors were systemically healthy Caucasians from Russia. Isolation recovered at least 7 million PBMCs from every sample. Only a few counts were recorded for this clonotype. No antigen is known for it.

The sequenced sample was blood. The TCR originated in a man aged 18 to 29 in good health. This sequence joins TRBV20-1 and TRBJ1-1, with D unresolved. The CDR3 sequence is CSASRLPNTEAFF. CDR3 coding DNA: TGCAGTGCTAGCAGGCTCCCGAACACTGAAGCTTTCTTT.